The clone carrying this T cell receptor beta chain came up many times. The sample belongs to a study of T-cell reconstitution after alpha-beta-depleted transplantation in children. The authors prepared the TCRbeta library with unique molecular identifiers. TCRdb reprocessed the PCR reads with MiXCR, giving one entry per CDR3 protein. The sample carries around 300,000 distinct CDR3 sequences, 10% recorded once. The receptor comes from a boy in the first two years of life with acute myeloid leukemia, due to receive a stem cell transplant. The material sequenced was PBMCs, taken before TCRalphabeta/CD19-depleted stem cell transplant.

This CDR3 is CSVQTGTGLTGELFF. The CDR3 region has the DNA TGCAGCGTCCAGACCGGGACAGGGCTCACCGGGGAGCTGTTTTTT. The chain carries TRBV29-1 and TRBJ2-2; 9 bases align to TRBD1. This CDR3 region has 15 residues. Losses at the gene ends were 6 bases for V and 4 bases for J; bases not matched to a gene: 9. The germline V gene has CDR1 SQVTM and CDR2 ANQGSEA.